These 7 T cell receptor beta chains share one sample of origin, sequenced in a study of cytomegalovirus exposure and HLA in healthy donors. PCR employed 60 Vbeta and 13 Jbeta primers. Sequencing was performed with immunoSEQ multiplex PCR; in TCRdb, only in-frame clones are kept and a portion is missing. The table has some 160,000 clones, about 85% seen once; the top ten hold over 2%. The material sequenced was PBMCs. The receptors originated from a boy younger than 10 in good health and CMV-seronegative.

The V and J genes are TRBV7-2 and TRBJ2-7; 8 bases map to TRBD1. The CDR3 is 14 residues long. CDR1 and CDR2 (germline): SGHTA, FQGNSA. V lost 7 bases and J lost 5; bases outside the gene matches: 10. Here the CDR3 DNA reads TGTGCCAGCAAGGAGACAGGGGCTGGCAACGAGCAGTACTTC. Protein product: CASKETGAGNEQYF.

This chain uses TRBV6-4 with TRBJ2-3; 9 bases match TRBD1. CDR3 length: 16 residues. The V segment lost 0 bases and the J segment 8 bases; nucleotides outside the gene matches: 9. In germline, CDR1 is MRHNA, CDR2 SNTAGT. The CDR3: CASSDSFRQGEGTQYF. CDR3 DNA: TGTGCCAGCAGTGACTCGTTCCGACAGGGGGAAGGTACGCAGTATTTT.

The rearrangement links TRBV11-3 to TRBJ2-2, with TRBD2 as a possible D gene (7 bases). The CDR3 consists of 16 residues. The V and J ends lost 3 bases and 1 base respectively, with 12 bases between them. Looked up from germline, CDR1 is SGHNT and CDR2 is YENEEA. CDR3 nucleotides: TGTGCCAGCAGCTTGAGGGGGGGGGTGAACACCGGGGAGCTGTTTTTT. Protein: CASSLRGGVNTGELFF.

The chain couples TRBV27 to TRBJ1-6, with 8 nucleotides matching TRBD1. This CDR3 region has 23 residues. CDR1 is MNHEY and CDR2 is SMNVEV in the germline V gene (reference sequence). Trimming cost V 2 bases and J 0 bases; bases outside gene matches: 21. CDR3 coding DNA: TGTGCCAGCAGTTTACGAAGGACAGGGATCCATAAAGTCGGGAGCTCCTATAATTCACCCCTCCACTTT. It translates to CASSLRRTGIHKVGSSYNSPLHF.

The chain combines TRBV7-3 with TRBJ1-4; tentatively, D is TRBD1 (5 bases). The CDR3 is 15 amino acids. CDR1 is SGHTA, CDR2 FQGTGA, per germline. With 1 base removed from V and 4 bases from J, the gap between germline ends came to 10 bases. The CDR3 bases are TGTGCCAGCAGCTTAAGGGGAGGGGATAATGAAAAACTGTTTTTT. Amino acids: CASSLRGGDNEKLFF.

The chain combines TRBV6-5 with TRBJ2-7; D perhaps matches TRBD1 (6 bases). The germline V and J ends were trimmed by 2 bases and 1 base, with 12 bases remaining between them. Per germline, CDR1 MNHEY and CDR2 SVGAGI. The CDR3 length is 15 residues. CDR3 loop: CASSYNAGASYEQYF. The CDR3 region has the DNA TGTGCCAGCAGTTACAATGCAGGGGCTTCCTACGAGCAGTACTTC.

This chain connects TRBV27 to TRBJ2-1; 10 bases fit TRBD1. This CDR3 spans 15 amino acids. Germline CDR1 reads MNHEY; CDR2 reads SMNVEV (reference sequence). After removal of 6 bases from V and 5 bases from J, the junction contained 7 bases not matched to a gene. The CDR3 region has the DNA TGTGCCAGCAGCTCGGACAGGGGGATGAACAATGAGCAGTTCTTC. Protein: CASSSDRGMNNEQFF.